Each of the 12 T cell receptor beta chains below was sequenced from the same sample in a study of blood T cell repertoires in COVID-19. TCRdb's table, derived via immunoSEQ multiplex PCR, lists solely in-frame clones and lacks some. The table has about 130,000 clones, roughly 86% seen once. Sequenced sample: peripheral blood. All receptors derive from a woman in her 70s with COVID-19, enrolled during active disease.

J is TRBJ2-7 and V is TRBV10-3; 7 bases are shared with TRBD2. The CDR3 extends over 17 amino acids. V gave up 4 bases and J gave up 5 bases; unmatched junction bases: 17. Germline assignment: CDR1 ENHRY and CDR2 SYGVKD. DNA of the CDR3: TGTGCCATCAGTGGAGAGGGTCGGGGACTTGGGAGGGACGAGCAGTACTTC. It encodes CAISGEGRGLGRDEQYF.

This clone was seen only a few times. V gene TRBV5-1 combines with J gene TRBJ1-1; TRBD1 is a possible D gene (5 bases). V was pared by 4 bases and J by 5 bases, with 18 bases between. The CDR3 contains 15 residues. Germline values: CDR1 SGHRS, CDR2 YFSETQ. The DNA of the CDR3 is TGCGCCAGCAGCCCAGGGTGGGGGGAGTTGACTGAAGCTTTCTTT. Encoded protein: CASSPGWGELTEAFF.

This clone was seen a single time. V is TRBV29-1 and J is TRBJ1-4; 8 positions match TRBD1. V lost 6 bases to trimming and J lost 3 bases; unmatched junction nucleotides: 3. There are 13 residues in the CDR3. Germline CDR1 and CDR2: SQVTM and ANQGSEA. CDR3 sequence: CSVEQGANEKLFF. As DNA, the CDR3 is TGCAGCGTCGAACAGGGGGCTAATGAAAAACTGTTTTTT.

This chain uses TRBV28 with TRBJ1-5; no definite D call. V was cut by 4 bases and J by 5 bases, with 15 bases left in between. The CDR3 has 15 amino acids. The germline V gene has CDR1 MDHEN and CDR2 SYDVKM. The chain's CDR3 is CASSSGSSGDQPQHF. In DNA, the CDR3 is TGTGCCAGCAGTTCGGGGTCCAGTGGTGATCAGCCCCAGCATTTT.

The chain links TRBV14 to TRBJ1-5; possible D gene TRBD1, 5 bases. Trimming left V 10 bases short and J 3 bases short, with 19 bases between. Germline CDR1 and CDR2: SGHDN and FVKESK. The CDR3 runs to 15 residues. The chain's CDR3 is CATPWGGEANQPQHF. CDR3 bases: TGTGCCACCCCCTGGGGGGGGGAGGCCAATCAGCCCCAGCATTTT.

The CDR3 region has the DNA TGTGCCAGCAGCGCTCAAAGCGGGGCGACGAAAGAGACCCAGTACTTC. Translating gives CASSAQSGATKETQYF. This sequence joins TRBV7-2 and TRBJ2-5; 7 bases map to TRBD2. Germline trimming cut 5 bases from V and 3 bases from J; bases unmatched to any gene: 12. The CDR3 covers 16 residues. Germline lookup yields CDR1 SGHTA and CDR2 FQGNSA.

This sequence joins TRBV7-9 and TRBJ2-2; D unclear. CDR3 length: 17 residues. CDR1 and CDR2 (germline): SEHNR, FQNEAQ (reference sequence). Trimming took off 2 bases at V and 5 bases at J, with 18 bases between the two ends. This chain's CDR3 is CASSLNSGGIKTGELFF. DNA of the CDR3: TGTGCCAGCAGCTTAAATTCGGGTGGAATCAAAACCGGGGAGCTGTTTTTT.

This chain links TRBV6-4 with TRBJ1-1; D might be TRBD1 (6 bases). Germline lookup yields CDR1 MRHNA and CDR2 SNTAGT. V was shortened by 3 bases and J by 4 bases, with 9 bases between the two germline ends. The CDR3 runs to 13 residues. The CDR3 loop is CASSDSDSTEAFF. CDR3 sequence (DNA): TGTGCCAGCAGTGATTCGGACAGCACTGAAGCTTTCTTT.

The CDR3 sequence is CASSLATNKNTEAFF. CDR3 bases: TGCGCCAGCAGCTTGGCAACTAACAAGAACACTGAAGCTTTCTTT. The chain employs TRBV5-1 and TRBJ1-1; unclear D gene. V dropped 0 bases and J dropped 1 base, with 10 bases sitting between them. The germline CDR1 and CDR2 sequences are SGHRS and YFSETQ. The CDR3 is made up of 15 amino acids.

The chain has TRBV20-1 and TRBJ1-4; unclear D gene. Germline V lookup: CDR1 DFQATT, CDR2 SNEGSKA (reference sequence). The V gene lost 3 bases and the J gene lost 0 bases, with 17 bases spanning the gap. The CDR3 sequence is 17 residues long. The CDR3 bases are TGCAGTGCTAGTTCCCTCCTGGCAAGTGCAACTAATGAAAAACTGTTTTTT. Amino acid sequence: CSASSLLASATNEKLFF.

The genes are TRBV4-2 and TRBJ2-3, with a tentative D call TRBD2 (6 bases). This CDR3 spans 17 amino acids. Germline CDR1 is LGHNA and CDR2 is YNFKEQ. The V end lost 1 base, the J end lost 3 bases, and 17 bases lay between the germline ends. The CDR3 region has the DNA TGTGCCAGCAGCCAAGCGCCTGCCGGGACTGGGACAGATACGCAGTATTTT. Protein product: CASSQAPAGTGTDTQYF.

This clone came up a few times. V and J are TRBV15 and TRBJ2-3; possibly TRBD1 for D (5 bases). CDR1 is LNHNV and CDR2 is YYDKDF in the germline V gene (reference sequence). Between the trimmed V and J ends, which lost 1 base and 1 base, there was a span of 12 bases. CDR3 size: 16 residues. In nucleotides, the CDR3 is TGTGCCACCAGCAGAGGGGGCCAAGCCGGCACAGATACGCAGTATTTT. It specifies CATSRGGQAGTDTQYF.